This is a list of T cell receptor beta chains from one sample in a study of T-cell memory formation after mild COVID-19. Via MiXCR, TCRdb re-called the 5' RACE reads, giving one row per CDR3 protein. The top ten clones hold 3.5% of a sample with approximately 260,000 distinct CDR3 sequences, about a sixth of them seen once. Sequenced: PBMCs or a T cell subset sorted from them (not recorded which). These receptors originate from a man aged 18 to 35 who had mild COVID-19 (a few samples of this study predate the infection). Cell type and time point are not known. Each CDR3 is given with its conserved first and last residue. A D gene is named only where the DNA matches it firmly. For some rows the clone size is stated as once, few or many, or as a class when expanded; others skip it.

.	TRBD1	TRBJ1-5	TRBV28	CASIRGRRSNQPQHF	TGTGCCAGCATTAGGGGGCGCAGAAGCAATCAGCCCCAGCATTTT
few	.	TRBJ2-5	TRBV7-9	CASSLPTRYSETQYF	TGTGCCAGCAGCTTACCTACTAGGTACTCAGAGACCCAGTACTTC
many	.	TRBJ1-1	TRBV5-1	CASSFTANTEAFF	TGCGCCAGCAGCTTCACAGCCAACACTGAAGCTTTCTTT
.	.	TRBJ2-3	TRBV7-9	CASSLVGEPTQYF	TGTGCCAGCAGCTTAGTTGGGGAGCCTACGCAGTATTTT
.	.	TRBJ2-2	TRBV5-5	CASSLISGELFF	TGTGCCAGCAGCTTGATTAGTGGGGAGCTGTTTTTT
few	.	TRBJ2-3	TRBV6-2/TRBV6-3	CASSAGQSLSTDTQYF	TGTGCCAGCTCGGCTGGACAGAGCTTGTCCACAGATACGCAGTATTTT
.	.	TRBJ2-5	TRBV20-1	CSAPRLTGQETQYF	TGCAGTGCTCCTAGATTAACAGGACAAGAGACCCAGTACTTC
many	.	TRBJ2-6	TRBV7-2	CGARFAGANVLTF	TGTGGGGCGAGATTCGCTGGGGCCAACGTCCTGACTTTC
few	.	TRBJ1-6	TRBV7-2	CASNPGEGHYNSPLHF	TGTGCCAGCAACCCTGGGGAAGGCCACTATAATTCACCCCTCCACTTT
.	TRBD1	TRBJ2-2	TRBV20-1	CSARDPGQGGGELFF	TGCAGTGCTAGAGACCCGGGACAGGGAGGTGGGGAGCTGTTTTTT
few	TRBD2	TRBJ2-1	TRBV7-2	CASSFQRGAYNEQFF	TGTGCCAGCAGCTTTCAGCGGGGGGCCTACAATGAGCAGTTCTTC
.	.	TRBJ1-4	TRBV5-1	CASSLGGGAEKLFF	TGCGCCAGCAGCTTGGGAGGGGGTGCTGAAAAACTGTTTTTT
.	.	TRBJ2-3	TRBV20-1	CSARDTRTSTDTQYF	TGCAGTGCTAGAGATACGAGAACTAGCACAGATACGCAGTATTTT
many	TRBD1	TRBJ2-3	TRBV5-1	CASKAWTGPSTDTQYF	TGCGCCAGCAAGGCTTGGACAGGACCTAGCACAGATACGCAGTATTTT
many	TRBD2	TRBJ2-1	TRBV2	CASSGGGGREQFF	TGTGCCAGCAGTGGGGGCGGGGGGCGAGAGCAGTTCTTC
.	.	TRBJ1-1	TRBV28	CASNELNLSEGGAFF	TGTGCCAGCAACGAACTCAACCTCAGCGAGGGAGGCGCTTTCTTT
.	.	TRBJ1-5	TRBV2	CASSEGGHSNQPQHF	TGTGCCAGCAGTGAGGGAGGGCATAGCAATCAGCCCCAGCATTTT
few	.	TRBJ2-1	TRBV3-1	CASSQGTVFYNEQFF	TGTGCCAGCAGCCAAGGGACAGTATTTTACAATGAGCAGTTCTTC
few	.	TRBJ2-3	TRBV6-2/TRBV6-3	CASSPWRGITDTQYF	TGTGCCAGCAGTCCTTGGAGGGGGATCACAGATACGCAGTATTTT
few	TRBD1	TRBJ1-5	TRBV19	CASSSMGTGGVESNQPQHF	TGTGCCAGTAGTTCCATGGGGACAGGGGGCGTCGAAAGCAATCAGCCCCAGCATTTT
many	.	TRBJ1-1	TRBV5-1	CASAVRRMNTEAFF	TGCGCCAGCGCAGTCCGGCGGATGAACACTGAAGCTTTCTTT
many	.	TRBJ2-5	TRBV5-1	CASSRVQETQYF	TGCGCCAGCAGCAGAGTCCAAGAGACCCAGTACTTC